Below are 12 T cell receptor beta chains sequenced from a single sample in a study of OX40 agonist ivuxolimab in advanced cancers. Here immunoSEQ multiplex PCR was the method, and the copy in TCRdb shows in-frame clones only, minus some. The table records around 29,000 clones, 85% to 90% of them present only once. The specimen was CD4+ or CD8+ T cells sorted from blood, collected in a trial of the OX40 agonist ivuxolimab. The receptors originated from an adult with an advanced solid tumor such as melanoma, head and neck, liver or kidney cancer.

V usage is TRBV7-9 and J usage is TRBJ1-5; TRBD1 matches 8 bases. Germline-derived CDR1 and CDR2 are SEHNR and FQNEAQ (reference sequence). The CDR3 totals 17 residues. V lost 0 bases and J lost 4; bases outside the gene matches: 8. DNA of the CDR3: TGTGCCAGCAGCTTAGCTGGCAGGGGGCGGCGAAATCAGCCCCAGCATTTT. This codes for CASSLAGRGRRNQPQHF. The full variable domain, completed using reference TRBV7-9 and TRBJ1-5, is DTGVSQNPRHKITKRGQNVTFRCDPISEHNRLYWYRQTLGQGPEFLTYFQNEAQLEKSRLLSDRFSAERPKGSFSTLEIQRTEQGDSAMYLCASSLAGRGRRNQPQHFGDGTRLSIL.

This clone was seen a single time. This CDR3 reads CASSLGWRSLQMNTGELFF. DNA of the CDR3: TGTGCCAGCAGCTTAGGGTGGAGGTCCCTACAGATGAACACCGGGGAGCTGTTTTTT. J is TRBJ2-2 and V is TRBV5-5; D is possibly TRBD2 (5 bases). CDR1 and CDR2 (germline): SGHKS, YYEKEE (reference sequence). This CDR3 contains 19 residues. Between the trimmed V and J ends, which lost 2 bases and 1 base, there was a span of 21 bases.

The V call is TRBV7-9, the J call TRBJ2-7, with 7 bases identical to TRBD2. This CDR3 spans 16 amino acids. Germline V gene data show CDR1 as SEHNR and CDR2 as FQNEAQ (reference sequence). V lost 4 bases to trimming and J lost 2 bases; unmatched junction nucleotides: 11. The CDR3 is CASSSEAGRTTYEQYF. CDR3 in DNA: TGTGCCAGCAGCTCGGAAGCGGGACGTACCACCTACGAGCAGTACTTC.

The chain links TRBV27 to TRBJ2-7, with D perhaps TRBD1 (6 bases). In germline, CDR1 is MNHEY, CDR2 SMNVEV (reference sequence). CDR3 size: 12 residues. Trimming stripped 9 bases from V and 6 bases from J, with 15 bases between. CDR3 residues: CASRQAGGEQYF. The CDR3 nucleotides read TGTGCCAGTAGACAGGCCGGAGGCGAGCAGTACTTC.

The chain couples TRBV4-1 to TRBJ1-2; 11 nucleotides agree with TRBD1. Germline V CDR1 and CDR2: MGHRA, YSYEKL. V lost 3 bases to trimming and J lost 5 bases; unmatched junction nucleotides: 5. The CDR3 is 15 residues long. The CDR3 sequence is CASSQGTGGFYGYTF. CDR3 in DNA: TGCGCCAGCAGCCAGGGGACAGGGGGTTTTTATGGCTACACCTTC.

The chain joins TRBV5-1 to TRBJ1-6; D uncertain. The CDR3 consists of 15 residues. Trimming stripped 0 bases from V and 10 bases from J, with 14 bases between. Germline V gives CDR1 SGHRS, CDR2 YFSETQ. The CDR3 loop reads CASSLDATLTSPLHF. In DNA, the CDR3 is TGCGCCAGCAGCTTGGATGCGACACTTACCTCACCCCTCCACTTT.

The CDR3 DNA reads TGTGCCAGCAGTACCCAGGGGGGATTTATTGGTGAAGCTTTCTTT. Its protein is CASSTQGGFIGEAFF. V and J are TRBV7-9 and TRBJ1-1; 7 bases align to TRBD1. The CDR3 runs to 15 residues. V gave up 6 bases and J gave up 7 bases; unmatched junction bases: 14. Germline V gene data show CDR1 as SEHNR and CDR2 as FQNEAQ (reference sequence).

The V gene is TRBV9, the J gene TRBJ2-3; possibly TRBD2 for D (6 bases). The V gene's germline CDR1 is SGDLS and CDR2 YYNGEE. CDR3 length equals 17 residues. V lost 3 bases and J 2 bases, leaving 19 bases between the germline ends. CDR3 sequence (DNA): TGTGCCAGCAGCGCCCTCGGGACTCCGCAATTCACAGATACGCAGTATTTT. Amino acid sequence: CASSALGTPQFTDTQYF.

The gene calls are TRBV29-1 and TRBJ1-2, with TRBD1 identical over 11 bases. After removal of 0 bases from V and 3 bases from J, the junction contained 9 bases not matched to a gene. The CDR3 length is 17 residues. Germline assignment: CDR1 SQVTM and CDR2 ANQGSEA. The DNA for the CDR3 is TGCAGCGTTGAAGAGTTTGGACAGGGGGCGCAGGACTATGGCTACACCTTC. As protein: CSVEEFGQGAQDYGYTF.

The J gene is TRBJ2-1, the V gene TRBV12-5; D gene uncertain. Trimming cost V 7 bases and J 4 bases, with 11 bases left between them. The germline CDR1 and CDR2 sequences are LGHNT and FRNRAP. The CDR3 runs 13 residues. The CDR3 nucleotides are TGTGCTAGTGCCCTCGGACGATACAATGAGCAGTTCTTC. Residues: CASALGRYNEQFF.

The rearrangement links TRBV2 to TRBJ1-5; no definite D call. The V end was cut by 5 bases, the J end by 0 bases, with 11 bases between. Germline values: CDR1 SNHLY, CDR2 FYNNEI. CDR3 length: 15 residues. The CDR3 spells CASSIRHSSNQPQHF. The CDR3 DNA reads TGTGCCAGCAGTATAAGACACTCTAGCAATCAGCCCCAGCATTTT.

Here the CDR3 reads CASSLRKNTGELFF. CDR3 nucleotides: TGCGCCAGCAGCCTACGGAAGAACACCGGGGAGCTGTTTTTT. This chain uses TRBV4-1 with TRBJ2-2; no firm D call. This CDR3 comprises 14 residues. V was trimmed by 4 bases and J by 1 base, leaving 7 bases between them. Germline CDR1 and CDR2: MGHRA and YSYEKL.